These T cell receptor beta chains were read from a single sample in a study of vaccination and CD4 T cells after COVID-19. Their antigens remain unidentified. One entry per CDR3 protein results from TCRdb running MiXCR on the PCR reads. This sample has roughly 14,000 distinct CDR3 sequences, with roughly two fifths found just once. The specimen was cultured CD4+ T cells from blood. The receptors were gathered from a human donor with COVID-19. The CDR3 runs from the conserved cysteine through the conserved F or W.

V gene,J gene,CDR3 protein
TRBV24-1,TRBJ2-5,CATSSGGWGTQYF
TRBV12-3/TRBV12-4,TRBJ1-6,CASVSDRANNSPLHF
TRBV6-2/TRBV6-3,TRBJ2-3,CASRVLGGTDTQYF
TRBV6-1,TRBJ1-5,CASSNVGMGQPQHF
TRBV7-2,TRBJ1-6,CASSLASNNSPLHF
TRBV20-1,TRBJ1-5,CSARDQLGVGSHQPQHF
TRBV6-5,TRBJ2-5,CASSYSGGFETQYF
TRBV11-2,TRBJ2-7,CASTTNYEQYF
TRBV7-7,TRBJ1-3,CASSLDQGPGNTIYF
TRBV12-3/TRBV12-4,TRBJ1-6,CASSPMTNNSPLHF